This T cell receptor beta chain was profiled in a study of T-cell memory formation after mild COVID-19. The wider study: The TCR clusters were mostly specific to one donor. The study's findings and limits: Shrinking CD4+ clones were chiefly CM and EM; CD8+ ones were chiefly EMRA. A second wave expanding day 15 to 37 was CD4+-biased; contracting clones were balanced. Cross-reactive memory apparently joined, as some responding clones appeared in pre-infection memory.

In its sample, this clonotype was seen a few times. No antigen is known for it. TCRdb itself ran the 5' RACE reads through MiXCR, one entry per CDR3 protein. Of approximately 400,000 distinct CDR3 sequences detected, roughly a quarter appear once; the ten largest clones hold around 8.1%. Sequenced: PBMCs or a T cell subset sorted from them (not recorded which). This receptor was taken from an adult woman who had mild COVID-19 (a few samples of this study predate the infection). Cell type and time point are not known.

In DNA form, the CDR3 reads TGCAGCGTAGAGACTAGCGGGCGTGGTTATTCCTACAATGAGCAGTTCTTC. Its translation is CSVETSGRGYSYNEQFF. The V call is TRBV29-1, the J call TRBJ2-1; 10 nucleotides agree with TRBD2. CDR3 length: 17 residues. Germline-derived CDR1 and CDR2 are SQVTM and ANQGSEA. V lost 6 bases, J lost 1 base, and 12 bases stayed unmatched.